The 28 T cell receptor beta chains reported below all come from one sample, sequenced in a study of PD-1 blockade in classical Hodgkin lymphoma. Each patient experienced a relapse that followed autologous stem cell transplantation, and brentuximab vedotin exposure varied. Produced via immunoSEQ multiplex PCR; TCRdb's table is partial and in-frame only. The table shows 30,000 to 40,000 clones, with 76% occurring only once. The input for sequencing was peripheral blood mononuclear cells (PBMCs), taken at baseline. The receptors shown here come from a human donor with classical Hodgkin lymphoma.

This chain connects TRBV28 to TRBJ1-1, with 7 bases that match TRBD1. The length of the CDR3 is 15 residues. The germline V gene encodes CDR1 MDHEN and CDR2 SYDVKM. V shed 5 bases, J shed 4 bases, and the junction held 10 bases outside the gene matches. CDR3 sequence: CASSPAKGARTEAFF. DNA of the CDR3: TGTGCCAGCAGTCCAGCTAAGGGGGCGCGCACTGAAGCTTTCTTT.

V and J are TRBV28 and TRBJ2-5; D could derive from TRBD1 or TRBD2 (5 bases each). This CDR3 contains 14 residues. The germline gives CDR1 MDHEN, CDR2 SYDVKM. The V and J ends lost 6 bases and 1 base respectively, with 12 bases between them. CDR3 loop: CASRVSGTQETQYF. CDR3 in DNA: TGTGCCAGCAGAGTTTCCGGGACCCAAGAGACCCAGTACTTC.

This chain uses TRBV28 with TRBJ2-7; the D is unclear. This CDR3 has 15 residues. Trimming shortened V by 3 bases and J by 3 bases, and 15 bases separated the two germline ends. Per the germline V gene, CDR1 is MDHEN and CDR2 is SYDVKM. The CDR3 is CASSFSPKAHYEQYF. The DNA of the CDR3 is TGTGCCAGCAGTTTTAGCCCCAAAGCCCACTACGAGCAGTACTTC.

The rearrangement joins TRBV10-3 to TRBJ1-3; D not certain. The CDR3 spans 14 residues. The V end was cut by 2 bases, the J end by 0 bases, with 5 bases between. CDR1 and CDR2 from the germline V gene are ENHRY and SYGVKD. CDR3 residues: CAISEDISGNTIYF. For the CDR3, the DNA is TGTGCCATCAGTGAGGATATCTCTGGAAACACCATATATTTT.

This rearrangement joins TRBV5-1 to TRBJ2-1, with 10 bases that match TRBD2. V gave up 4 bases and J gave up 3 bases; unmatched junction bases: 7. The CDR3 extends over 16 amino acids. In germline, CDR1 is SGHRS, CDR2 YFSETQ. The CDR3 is CASSQLPSGSYNEQFF. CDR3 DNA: TGCGCCAGCAGCCAACTACCTAGCGGGAGCTACAATGAGCAGTTCTTC. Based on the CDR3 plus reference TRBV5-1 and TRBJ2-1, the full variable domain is KAGVTQTPRYLIKTRGQQVTLSCSPISGHRSVSWYQQTPGQGLQFLFEYFSETQRNKGNFPGRFSGRQFSNSRSEMNVSTLELGDSALYLCASSQLPSGSYNEQFFGPGTRLTVL.

CDR3 protein: CASSLAQGEQFF. CDR3 in DNA: TGTGCCAGCAGCTTAGCGCAAGGAGAGCAGTTCTTC. The chain has TRBV7-9 and TRBJ2-1; D is unclear. This CDR3 has 12 residues. V was cut by 0 bases and J by 10 bases, with 7 bases left in between. The germline CDR1 and CDR2 sequences are SEHNR and FQNEAQ (reference sequence). The variable domain in full, with the rest retrieved from reference TRBV7-9 and TRBJ2-1, is DTGVSQNPRHKITKRGQNVTFRCDPISEHNRLYWYRQTLGQGPEFLTYFQNEAQLEKSRLLSDRFSAERPKGSFSTLEIQRTEQGDSAMYLCASSLAQGEQFFGPGTRLTVL.

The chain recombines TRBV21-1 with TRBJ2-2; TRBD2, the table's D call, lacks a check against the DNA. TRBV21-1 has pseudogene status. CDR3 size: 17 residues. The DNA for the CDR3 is TGTGCCAGCAGCAAAGTAGGGACTCCGTCGAACACCGGGGAGCTGTTTTTT. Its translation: CASSKVGTPSNTGELFF.

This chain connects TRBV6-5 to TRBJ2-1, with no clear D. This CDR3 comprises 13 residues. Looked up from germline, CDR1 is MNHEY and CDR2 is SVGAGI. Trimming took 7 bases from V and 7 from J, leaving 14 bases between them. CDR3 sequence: CASTLGLRNEQFF. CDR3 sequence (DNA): TGTGCCAGCACCCTTGGGCTCAGGAATGAGCAGTTCTTC.

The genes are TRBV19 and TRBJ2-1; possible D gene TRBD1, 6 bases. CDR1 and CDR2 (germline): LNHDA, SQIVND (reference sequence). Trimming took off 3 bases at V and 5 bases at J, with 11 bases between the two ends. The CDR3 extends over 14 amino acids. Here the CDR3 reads CASSIHRENNEQFF. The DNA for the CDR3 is TGTGCCAGTAGTATTCACAGGGAGAACAATGAGCAGTTCTTC. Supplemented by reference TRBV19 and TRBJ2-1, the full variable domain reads DGGITQSPKYLFRKEGQNVTLSCEQNLNHDAMYWYRQDPGQGLRLIYYSQIVNDFQKGDIAEGYSVSREKKESFPLTVTSAQKNPTAFYLCASSIHRENNEQFFGPGTRLTVL.

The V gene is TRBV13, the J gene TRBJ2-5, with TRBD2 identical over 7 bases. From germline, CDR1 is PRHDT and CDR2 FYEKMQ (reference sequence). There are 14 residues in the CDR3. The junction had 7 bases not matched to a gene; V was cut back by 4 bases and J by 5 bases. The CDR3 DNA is TGTGCCAGCAGCTCCCGAGCGGGAATGGAGACCCAGTACTTC. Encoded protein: CASSSRAGMETQYF.

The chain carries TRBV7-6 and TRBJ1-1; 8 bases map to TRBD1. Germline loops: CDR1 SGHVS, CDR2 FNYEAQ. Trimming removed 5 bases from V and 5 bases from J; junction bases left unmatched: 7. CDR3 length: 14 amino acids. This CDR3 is CASSPQGGKTEAFF. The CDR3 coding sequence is TGTGCCAGCAGCCCACAGGGGGGGAAAACTGAAGCTTTCTTT.

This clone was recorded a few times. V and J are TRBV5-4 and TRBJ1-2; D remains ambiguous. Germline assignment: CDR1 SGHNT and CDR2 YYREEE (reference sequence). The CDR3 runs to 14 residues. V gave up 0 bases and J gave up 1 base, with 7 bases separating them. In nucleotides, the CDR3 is TGTGCCAGCAGCTTGGGGGGAGATAACTATGGCTACACCTTC. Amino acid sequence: CASSLGGDNYGYTF.

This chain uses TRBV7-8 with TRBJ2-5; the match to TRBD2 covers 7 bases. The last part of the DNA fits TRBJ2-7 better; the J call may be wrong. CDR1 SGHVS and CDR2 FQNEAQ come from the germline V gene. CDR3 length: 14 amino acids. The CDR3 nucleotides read TGTGCCAGCAGCTTCAGGGAGGGCTCCTACGAGCAGTACTTC. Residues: CASSFREGSYEQYF.

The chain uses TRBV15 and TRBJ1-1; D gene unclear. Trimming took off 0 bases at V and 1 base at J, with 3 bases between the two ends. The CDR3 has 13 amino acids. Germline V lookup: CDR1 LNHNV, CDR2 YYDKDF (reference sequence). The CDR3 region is CATSRETNTEAFF. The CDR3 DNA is TGTGCCACCAGCAGAGAGACGAACACTGAAGCTTTCTTT. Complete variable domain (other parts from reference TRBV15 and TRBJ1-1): DAMVIQNPRYQVTQFGKPVTLSCSQTLNHNVMYWYQQKSSQAPKLLFHYYDKDFNNEADTPDNFQSRRPNTSFCFLDIRSPGLGDTAMYLCATSRETNTEAFFGQGTRLTVV.

CDR3 DNA: TGTGCCAGCAGCTTGGGGAGCGGGACATTCGGAAAACTGTTTTTT. Translation gives CASSLGSGTFGKLFF. This chain joins TRBV5-8 and TRBJ1-4, with D maybe TRBD1 (6 bases). The CDR3 has 15 amino acids. In germline, CDR1 is SGHTS, CDR2 YDEGEE. V was clipped by 0 bases and J by 10 bases, with 16 bases between them.

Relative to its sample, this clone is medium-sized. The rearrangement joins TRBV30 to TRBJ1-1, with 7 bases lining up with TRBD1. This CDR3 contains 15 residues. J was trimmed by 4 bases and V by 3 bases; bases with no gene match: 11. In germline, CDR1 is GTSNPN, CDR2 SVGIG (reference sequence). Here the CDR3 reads CAWRALTGAATEAFF. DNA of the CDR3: TGTGCCTGGAGGGCGCTAACAGGGGCGGCCACTGAAGCTTTCTTT. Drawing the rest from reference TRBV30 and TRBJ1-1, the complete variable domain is SQTIHQWPATLVQPVGSPLSLECTVEGTSNPNLYWYRQAAGRGLQLLFYSVGIGQISSEVPQNLSASRPQDRQFILSSKKLLLSDSGFYLCAWRALTGAATEAFFGQGTRLTVV.

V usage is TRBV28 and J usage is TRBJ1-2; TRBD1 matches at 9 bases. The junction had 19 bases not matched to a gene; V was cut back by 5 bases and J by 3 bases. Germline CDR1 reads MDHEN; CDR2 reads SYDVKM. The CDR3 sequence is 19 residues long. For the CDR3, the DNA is TGTGCCAGCAGTCCCGGGACAGGGCCCGATACCGAGGAATACTATGGCTACACCTTC. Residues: CASSPGTGPDTEEYYGYTF.

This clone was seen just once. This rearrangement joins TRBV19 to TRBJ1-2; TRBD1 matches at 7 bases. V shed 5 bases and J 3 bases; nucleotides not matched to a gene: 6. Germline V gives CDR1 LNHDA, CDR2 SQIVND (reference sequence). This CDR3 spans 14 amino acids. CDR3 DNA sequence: TGTGCCAGTAGTCCCGACAGGGTCGACTATGGCTACACCTTC. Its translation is CASSPDRVDYGYTF.

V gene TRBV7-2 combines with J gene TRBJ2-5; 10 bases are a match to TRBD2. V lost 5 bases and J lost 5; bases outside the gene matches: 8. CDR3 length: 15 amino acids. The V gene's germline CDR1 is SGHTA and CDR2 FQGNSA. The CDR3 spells CASSPLSGRTETQYF. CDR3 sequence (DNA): TGTGCCAGCAGCCCCCTTAGCGGGAGGACGGAGACCCAGTACTTC.

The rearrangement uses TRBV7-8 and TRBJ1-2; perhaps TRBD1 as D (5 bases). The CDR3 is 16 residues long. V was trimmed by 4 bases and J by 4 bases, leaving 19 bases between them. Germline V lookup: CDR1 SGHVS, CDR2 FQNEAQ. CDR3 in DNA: TGTGCCAGCAGCTCCCGTGGACACGCTGACCTCTATGGCTACACCTTC. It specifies CASSSRGHADLYGYTF. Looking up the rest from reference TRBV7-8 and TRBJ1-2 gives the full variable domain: GAGVSQSPRYKVAKRGQDVALRCDPISGHVSLFWYQQALGQGPEFLTYFQNEAQLDKSGLPSDRFFAERPEGSVSTLKIQRTQQEDSAVYLCASSSRGHADLYGYTFGSGTRLTVV.

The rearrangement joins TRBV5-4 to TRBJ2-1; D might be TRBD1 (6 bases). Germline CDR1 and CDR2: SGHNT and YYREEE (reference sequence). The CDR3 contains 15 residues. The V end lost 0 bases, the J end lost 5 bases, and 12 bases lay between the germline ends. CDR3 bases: TGTGCCAGCAGCTTGGGAGGGGGTACGGACAATGAGCAGTTCTTC. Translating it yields CASSLGGGTDNEQFF. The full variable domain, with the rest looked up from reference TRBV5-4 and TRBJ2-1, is ETGVTQSPTHLIKTRGQQVTLRCSSQSGHNTVSWYQQALGQGPQFIFQYYREEENGRGNFPPRFSGLQFPNYSSELNVNALELDDSALYLCASSLGGGTDNEQFFGPGTRLTVL.

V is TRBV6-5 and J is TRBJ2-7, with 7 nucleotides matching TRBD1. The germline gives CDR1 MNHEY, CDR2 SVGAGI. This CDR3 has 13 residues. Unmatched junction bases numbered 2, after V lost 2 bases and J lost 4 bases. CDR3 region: CASSYGQEYEQYF. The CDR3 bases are TGTGCCAGCAGTTACGGACAGGAGTACGAGCAGTACTTC.

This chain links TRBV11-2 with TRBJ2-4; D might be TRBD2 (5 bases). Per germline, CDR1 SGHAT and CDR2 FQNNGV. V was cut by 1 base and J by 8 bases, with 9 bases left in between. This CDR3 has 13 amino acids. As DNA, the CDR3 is TGTGCCAGCAGCTTAGGGGGAGAAGACATTCAGTACTTC. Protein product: CASSLGGEDIQYF. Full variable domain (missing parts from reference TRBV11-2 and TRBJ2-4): EAGVAQSPRYKIIEKRQSVAFWCNPISGHATLYWYQQILGQGPKLLIQFQNNGVVDDSQLPKDRFSAERLKGVDSTLKIQPAKLEDSAVYLCASSLGGEDIQYFGAGTRLSVL.

CDR3 sequence: CASSPRTQGRTEAFF. The CDR3 DNA reads as TGTGCCAGCAGCCCCCGGACCCAGGGGAGGACTGAAGCTTTCTTT. The genes are TRBV11-3 and TRBJ1-1; D may be TRBD1 (6 bases). Germline CDR1 and CDR2: SGHNT and YENEEA. The CDR3 totals 15 residues. The ends were cut back, 5 bases at V and 5 bases at J, with 18 bases in the middle.

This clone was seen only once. CDR3 in amino acids: CSVDSPGDTQYF. CDR3 coding DNA: TGCAGCGTTGACAGCCCGGGGGATACGCAGTATTTT. This rearrangement joins TRBV29-1 to TRBJ2-3, with D tentatively TRBD2 (5 bases). V was cut by 3 bases and J by 6 bases, with 10 bases left in between. The CDR3 covers 12 residues. CDR1 SQVTM and CDR2 ANQGSEA come from the germline V gene.

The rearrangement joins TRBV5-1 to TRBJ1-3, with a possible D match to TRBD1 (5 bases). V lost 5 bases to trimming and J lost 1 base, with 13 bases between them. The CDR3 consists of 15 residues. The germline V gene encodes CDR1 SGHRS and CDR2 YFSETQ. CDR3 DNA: TGCGCCAGCAGTTCAGGGCGTCCGTCTGGAAACACCATATATTTT. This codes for CASSSGRPSGNTIYF.

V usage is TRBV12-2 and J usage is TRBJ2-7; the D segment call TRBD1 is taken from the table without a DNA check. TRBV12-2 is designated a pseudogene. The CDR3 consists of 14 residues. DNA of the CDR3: TGTGCAAGTCGCTTAAATCAGATTACCTACGAGCAGTACTTC. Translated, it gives CASRLNQITYEQYF.

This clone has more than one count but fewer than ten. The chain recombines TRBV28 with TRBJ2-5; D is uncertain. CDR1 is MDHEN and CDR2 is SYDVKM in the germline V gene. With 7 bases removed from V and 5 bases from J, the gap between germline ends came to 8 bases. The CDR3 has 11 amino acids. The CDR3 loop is CASTDPETQYF. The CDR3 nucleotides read TGTGCCAGCACCGACCCCGAGACCCAGTACTTC.